This T cell receptor (beta chain) came from a study of T cell repertoires in cytomegalovirus infection. Worth noting for this clonotype: What it recognizes is unknown.

TCRdb processed the reads anew with MiXCR; each CDR3 protein has one entry. The repertoire includes about 570,000 distinct CDR3 sequences, 40% of them detected once, and around 48% sits in the top ten. The receptor's source is a human donor in good health (CMV status not recorded). Some clones in this sample may be carry-over from other donors' samples. Here the sequenced sample was cultured PBMCs, taken from culture after CMV antigen stimulation.

The CDR3 bases are TGTGCCAGCGGCGAATTGACAGGTTTGAGAGACACCATATATTTT. Its protein product is CASGELTGLRDTIYF. The chain is built from TRBV6-2 or TRBV6-3 and TRBJ1-3; a possible D gene is TRBD1 (6 bases). The CDR3 has 15 residues. V dropped 8 bases and J dropped 8 bases, with 22 bases sitting between them. Germline V gene sequence: CDR1 MNHEY, CDR2 SVGEGT.